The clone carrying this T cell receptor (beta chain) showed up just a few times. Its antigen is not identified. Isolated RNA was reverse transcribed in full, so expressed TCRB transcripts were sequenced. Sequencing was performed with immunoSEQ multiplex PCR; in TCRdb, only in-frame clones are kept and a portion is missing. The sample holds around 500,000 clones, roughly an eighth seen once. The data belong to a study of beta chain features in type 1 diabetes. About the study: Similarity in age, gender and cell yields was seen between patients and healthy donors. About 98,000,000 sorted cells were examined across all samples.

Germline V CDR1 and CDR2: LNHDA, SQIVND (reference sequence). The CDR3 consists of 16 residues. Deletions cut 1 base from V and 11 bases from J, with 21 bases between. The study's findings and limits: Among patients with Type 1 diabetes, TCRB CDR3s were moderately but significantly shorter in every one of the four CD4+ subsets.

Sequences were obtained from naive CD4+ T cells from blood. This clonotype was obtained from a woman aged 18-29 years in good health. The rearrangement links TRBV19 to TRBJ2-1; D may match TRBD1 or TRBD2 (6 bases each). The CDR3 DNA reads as TGTGCCAGTAGTATAGCATCCCTTCTGGGGGGCAAAAAGCAGTTCTTC. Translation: CASSIASLLGGKKQFF.